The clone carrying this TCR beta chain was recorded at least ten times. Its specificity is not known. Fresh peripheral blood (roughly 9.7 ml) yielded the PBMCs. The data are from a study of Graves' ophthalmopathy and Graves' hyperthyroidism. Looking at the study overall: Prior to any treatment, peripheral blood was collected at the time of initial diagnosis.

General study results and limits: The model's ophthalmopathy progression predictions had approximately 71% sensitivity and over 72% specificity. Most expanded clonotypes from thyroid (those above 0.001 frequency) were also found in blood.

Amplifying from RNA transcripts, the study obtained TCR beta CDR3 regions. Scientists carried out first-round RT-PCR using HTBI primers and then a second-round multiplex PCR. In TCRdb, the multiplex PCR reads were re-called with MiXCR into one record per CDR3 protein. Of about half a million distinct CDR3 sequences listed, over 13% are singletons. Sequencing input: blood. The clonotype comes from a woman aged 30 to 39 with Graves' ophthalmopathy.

The DNA for the CDR3 is TGTGCCAGCAGTACCTCGAGGGAATCCTACGAGCAGTACTTC. It specifies CASSTSRESYEQYF. The chain has TRBV27 and TRBJ2-7, with a possible D match to TRBD2 (5 bases). Deletions cut 5 bases from V and 1 base from J, with 12 bases between. This CDR3 has 14 amino acids. In germline, CDR1 is MNHEY, CDR2 SMNVEV (reference sequence).